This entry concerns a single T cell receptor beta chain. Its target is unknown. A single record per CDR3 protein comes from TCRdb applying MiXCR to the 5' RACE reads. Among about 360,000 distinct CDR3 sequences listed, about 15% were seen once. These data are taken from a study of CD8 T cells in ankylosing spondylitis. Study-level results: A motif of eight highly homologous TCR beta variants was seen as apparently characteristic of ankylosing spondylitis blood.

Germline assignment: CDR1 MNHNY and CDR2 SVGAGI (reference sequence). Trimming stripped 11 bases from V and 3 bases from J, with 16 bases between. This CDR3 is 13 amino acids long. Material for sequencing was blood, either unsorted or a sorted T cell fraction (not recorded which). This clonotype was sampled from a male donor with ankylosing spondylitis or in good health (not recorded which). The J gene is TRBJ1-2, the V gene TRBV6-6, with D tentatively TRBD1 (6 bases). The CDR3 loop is CASNREGDYGYTF. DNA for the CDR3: TGTGCCTCAAACAGGGAAGGAGACTATGGCTACACCTTC.